The clone carrying this T cell receptor beta chain was seen more than once but under ten times. The antigen is unknown. Aged 18 to 65, the patients had hyperthyroidism that was newly diagnosed and had lasted under 2 months. The source material, RNA transcripts, was used to amplify TCR beta CDR3 regions. Researchers ran a first-round RT-PCR on the TCR CDR3 using the HTBI primer set. TCRdb ran MiXCR on the multiplex PCR reads and lists one entry per CDR3 protein. Among 690,000 or so distinct CDR3 sequences, about 19% were seen once, and the ten largest hold 16%. The sample originates from a study of T cells in Graves' hyperthyroidism and ophthalmopathy. The study's findings and limits: Most thyroid clonotypes with frequency above 0.001 were detected in blood.

The CDR3 has 14 amino acids. Between the trimmed V and J ends, which lost 5 bases and 0 bases, there was a span of 10 bases. Germline V gene data show CDR1 as MNHNS and CDR2 as SASEGT. This chain links TRBV6-1 with TRBJ1-2; D gene unclear. This sequence originates from a woman between 45 and 60 years old with Graves' hyperthyroidism that later progressed to Graves' ophthalmopathy. Sequencing was carried out using blood. The CDR3 sequence: CASSRPGTNYGYTF. For the CDR3, the DNA is TGTGCCAGCAGTCGACCGGGAACTAACTATGGCTACACCTTC.